A single sample is the source of the 14 T cell receptor beta chains below, sequenced in a study of cytomegalovirus exposure and HLA in healthy donors. Use of 60 Vbeta and 13 Jbeta primers characterized the PCR. The assay was immunoSEQ multiplex PCR, and TCRdb's table has in-frame clones only and misses some. The repertoire holds fewer than 110,000 clones, 60% to 70% seen once, with approximately 3.5% in the top ten. The sequenced material came from PBMCs. The receptors were sampled from a woman aged 45-59 years in good health and CMV-seronegative.

This rearrangement joins TRBV2 to TRBJ1-1, with 8 positions matching TRBD1. Germline CDR1 SNHLY, CDR2 FYNNEI. The CDR3 is 13 amino acids. Trimming cost V 7 bases and J 6 bases; bases outside gene matches: 7. In nucleotides, the CDR3 is TGTGCCAGCACGGCGGACAGGGTTGCTGAAGCTTTCTTT. Protein product: CASTADRVAEAFF.

In this sample, this clone turned up a few times. The chain links TRBV21-1 to TRBJ2-7; no DNA check was done on the table's D call, TRBD2. TRBV21-1 is described as a pseudogene. This CDR3 has 17 residues. The CDR3 DNA reads TGTGCCAGCAGCAAAGCGGGGGGGGGTGTCGACCACTACGAGCAGTACTTC. Translated: CASSKAGGGVDHYEQYF.

The gene calls are TRBV18 and TRBJ1-2; maybe TRBD1 (5 bases). CDR1 KGHSH and CDR2 LQKENI come from the germline V gene. This CDR3 spans 15 amino acids. With 6 bases removed from V and 2 bases from J, the gap between germline ends came to 16 bases. CDR3 coding DNA: TGTGCCAGCTCTACCGGGGGGACCGAGAACTATGGCTACACCTTC. This codes for CASSTGGTENYGYTF.

V gene TRBV5-5 combines with J gene TRBJ1-2; 8 bases are a match to TRBD1. The CDR3 is made up of 17 amino acids. With 0 bases clipped from V and 0 bases from J, the junction kept 7 bases outside the gene matches. Germline V gene sequence: CDR1 SGHKS, CDR2 YYEKEE (reference sequence). This chain's CDR3 is CASSLAAGGPPNYGYTF. The CDR3 coding sequence is TGTGCCAGCAGCTTGGCCGCAGGGGGCCCACCTAACTATGGCTACACCTTC.

V gene TRBV5-1 combines with J gene TRBJ2-7; D uncertain. CDR3 length: 11 amino acids. Germline V gives CDR1 SGHRS, CDR2 YFSETQ. The V gene lost 4 bases and the J gene lost 3 bases, with 5 bases spanning the gap. The CDR3 protein is CASSDNYEQYF. CDR3 sequence (DNA): TGCGCCAGCAGCGACAACTACGAGCAGTACTTC. The whole variable domain, filled in from reference TRBV5-1 and TRBJ2-7, reads KAGVTQTPRYLIKTRGQQVTLSCSPISGHRSVSWYQQTPGQGLQFLFEYFSETQRNKGNFPGRFSGRQFSNSRSEMNVSTLELGDSALYLCASSDNYEQYFGPGTRLTVT.

This chain joins TRBV7-2 and TRBJ2-3; 10 bases fit TRBD2. Trimming took 5 bases from V and 8 from J; bases not matched to a gene: 13. Germline V CDR1 and CDR2: SGHTA, FQGNSA. The CDR3 length is 16 residues. CDR3 DNA sequence: TGTGCCAGCAGCCCTCCGGGACTAGCGCAATCCGGTACGCAGTATTTT. Translated, it gives CASSPPGLAQSGTQYF.

V is TRBV7-9 and J is TRBJ1-1; 8 positions match TRBD1. This CDR3 comprises 15 residues. The germline gives CDR1 SEHNR, CDR2 FQNEAQ (reference sequence). The trim removed 3 bases at V and 4 bases at J, leaving 7 bases unmatched. This CDR3 reads CASSFLRQGATEAFF. The CDR3 DNA reads as TGTGCCAGCAGCTTTCTCCGTCAGGGGGCCACTGAAGCTTTCTTT.

The J gene is TRBJ2-5, the V gene TRBV4-1; 8 bases are shared with TRBD1. This CDR3 has 16 amino acids. The V gene's germline CDR1 is MGHRA and CDR2 YSYEKL. After removal of 1 base from V and 1 base from J, the junction contained 5 bases not matched to a gene. The CDR3 DNA sequence: TGCGCCAGCAGCCAAGTAGCAGGACAGGGCCAAGAGACCCAGTACTTC. Translation: CASSQVAGQGQETQYF.

The J gene is TRBJ1-6, the V gene TRBV7-9, with 9 positions matching TRBD1. V trimming: 5 bases; J trimming: 7 bases; junction bases outside the gene matches: 6. CDR3 length: 15 residues. The germline V gene encodes CDR1 SEHNR and CDR2 FQNEAQ (reference sequence). Written as DNA, the CDR3 is TGTGCCAGCAGCCGACCGGGACAGGGAAATTCACCCCTCCACTTT. Translated: CASSRPGQGNSPLHF.

About this clone itself: An end of the junction differs from the germline gene, which may be a read error. The chain links TRBV6-1 to TRBJ1-1, with 7 bases aligning to TRBD1. Germline V lookup: CDR1 MNHNS, CDR2 SASEGT. This CDR3 has 16 amino acids. DNA of the CDR3: TGTGCCAGCAGTGAAGCACAGGGGTGGGTAGCCACTGAAACTTTCTTT. This encodes CASSEAQGWVATETFF.

The V and J genes are TRBV19 and TRBJ2-7, with 7 bases lining up with TRBD1. The CDR3 extends over 14 amino acids. V lost 4 bases to trimming and J lost 2 bases; unmatched junction nucleotides: 5. In germline, CDR1 is LNHDA, CDR2 SQIVND (reference sequence). The CDR3 protein is CASSRSGQTYEQYF. The DNA of the CDR3 is TGTGCCAGTAGTAGATCGGGACAGACCTACGAGCAGTACTTC.

The rearrangement links TRBV28 to TRBJ2-7, with D possibly TRBD2 on 7 matching bases. CDR3 size: 17 residues. Trimming stripped 7 bases from V and 3 bases from J, with 25 bases between. The germline V gene has CDR1 MDHEN and CDR2 SYDVKM. This CDR3 reads CASTTTTGGGSYYEQYF. Here the CDR3 DNA reads TGTGCCAGCACCACTACAACGGGCGGGGGCAGTTACTACGAGCAGTACTTC.

The chain uses TRBV5-1 and TRBJ2-7; a weak D match, TRBD2 (6 bases). V gave up 4 bases and J gave up 2 bases, with 16 bases separating them. The CDR3 covers 15 residues. Germline lookup yields CDR1 SGHRS and CDR2 YFSETQ. The CDR3 sequence is CASSEGGRRPYEQYF. CDR3 nucleotides: TGCGCCAGCAGCGAGGGAGGCAGGCGACCCTACGAGCAGTACTTC.

This clone has more than one count but fewer than ten. V usage is TRBV12-5 and J usage is TRBJ2-1; TRBD2 is a possible D gene (6 bases). The V end was cut by 1 base, the J end by 9 bases, with 13 bases between. CDR3 length equals 14 residues. Germline values: CDR1 LGHNT, CDR2 FRNRAP. The CDR3 DNA reads as TGTGCTAGTGGTTTGGATGTGGGAGGCCGTGAGCAGTTCTTC. Its protein is CASGLDVGGREQFF.